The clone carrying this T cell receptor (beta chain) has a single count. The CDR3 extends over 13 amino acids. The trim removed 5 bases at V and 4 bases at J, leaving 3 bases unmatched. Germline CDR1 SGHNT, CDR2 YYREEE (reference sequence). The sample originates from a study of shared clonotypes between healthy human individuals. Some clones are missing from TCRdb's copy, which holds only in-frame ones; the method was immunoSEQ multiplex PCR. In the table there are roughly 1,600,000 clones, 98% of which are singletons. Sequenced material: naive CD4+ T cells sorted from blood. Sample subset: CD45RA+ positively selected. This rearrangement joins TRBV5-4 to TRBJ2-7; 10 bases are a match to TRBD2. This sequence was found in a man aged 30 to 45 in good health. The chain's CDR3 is CASRQREGYEQYF. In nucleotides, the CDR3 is TGTGCCAGCAGACAGCGGGAGGGTTACGAGCAGTACTTC.